This T cell receptor beta chain was sequenced for a study of cytomegalovirus exposure and HLA in healthy donors. Germline CDR1 reads MDHEN; CDR2 reads SYDVKM. V was pared by 7 bases and J by 1 base, with 10 bases between. This CDR3 comprises 13 residues. 60 Vbeta and 13 Jbeta primers were used in PCR. The assay was immunoSEQ multiplex PCR, and TCRdb's table has in-frame clones only and misses some. The profile shows approximately 120,000 clones, approximately 80% of them singletons. This receptor was identified in a man aged 40-55 years in good health and CMV-seropositive. The specimen was PBMCs. The chain carries TRBV28 and TRBJ1-2; D not resolved. The CDR3 here is CASTSGDNYGYTF. In DNA form, the CDR3 reads TGTGCCAGCACCTCCGGGGATAACTATGGCTACACCTTC.